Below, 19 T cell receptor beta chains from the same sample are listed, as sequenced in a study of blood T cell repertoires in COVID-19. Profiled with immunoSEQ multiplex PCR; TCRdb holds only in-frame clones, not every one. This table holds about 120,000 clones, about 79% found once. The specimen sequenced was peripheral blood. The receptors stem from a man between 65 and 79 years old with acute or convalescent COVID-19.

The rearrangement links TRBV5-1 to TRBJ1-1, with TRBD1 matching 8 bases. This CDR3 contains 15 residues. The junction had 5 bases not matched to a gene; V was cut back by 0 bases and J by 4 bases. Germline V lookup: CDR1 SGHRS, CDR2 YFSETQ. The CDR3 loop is CASSLEARGLTEAFF. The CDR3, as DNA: TGCGCCAGCAGCTTGGAGGCCAGGGGGCTCACTGAAGCTTTCTTT.

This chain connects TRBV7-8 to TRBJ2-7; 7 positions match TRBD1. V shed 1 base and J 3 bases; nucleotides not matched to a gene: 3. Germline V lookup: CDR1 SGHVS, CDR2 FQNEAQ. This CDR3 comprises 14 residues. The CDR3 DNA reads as TGTGCCAGCAGCTTAGGCACAGGGGTCTACGAGCAGTACTTC. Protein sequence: CASSLGTGVYEQYF.

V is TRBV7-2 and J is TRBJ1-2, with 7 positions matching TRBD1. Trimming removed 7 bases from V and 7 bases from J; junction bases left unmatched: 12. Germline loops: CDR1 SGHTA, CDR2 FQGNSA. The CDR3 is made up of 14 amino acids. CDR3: CASTQGGRVPGYTF. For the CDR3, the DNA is TGTGCCAGCACCCAGGGGGGCAGGGTTCCTGGCTACACCTTC.

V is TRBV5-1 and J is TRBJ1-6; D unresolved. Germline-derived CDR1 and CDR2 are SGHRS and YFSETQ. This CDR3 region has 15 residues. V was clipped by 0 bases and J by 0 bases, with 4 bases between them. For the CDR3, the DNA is TGCGCCAGCAGCTTGGAGCTCTCCTATAATTCACCCCTCCACTTT. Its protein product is CASSLELSYNSPLHF.

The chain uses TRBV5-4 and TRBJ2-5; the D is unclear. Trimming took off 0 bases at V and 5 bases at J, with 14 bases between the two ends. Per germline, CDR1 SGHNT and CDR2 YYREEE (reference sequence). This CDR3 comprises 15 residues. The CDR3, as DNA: TGTGCCAGCAGCTTGGTGGGTTCGATCGGGGAGACCCAGTACTTC. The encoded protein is CASSLVGSIGETQYF.

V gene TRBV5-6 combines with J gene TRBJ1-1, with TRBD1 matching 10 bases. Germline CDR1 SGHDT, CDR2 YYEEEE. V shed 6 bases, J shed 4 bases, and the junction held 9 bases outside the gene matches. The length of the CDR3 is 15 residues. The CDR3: CASIQNGDRGTEAFF. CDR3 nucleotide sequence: TGTGCCAGCATCCAAAACGGGGACAGGGGCACTGAAGCTTTCTTT.

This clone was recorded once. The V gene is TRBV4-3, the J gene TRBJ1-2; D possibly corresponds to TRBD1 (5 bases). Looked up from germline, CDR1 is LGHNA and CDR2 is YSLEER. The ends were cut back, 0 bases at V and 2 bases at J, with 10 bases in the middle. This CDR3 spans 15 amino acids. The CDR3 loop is CASSQDPRQNYGYTF. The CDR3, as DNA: TGCGCCAGCAGCCAAGATCCCCGACAGAACTATGGCTACACCTTC.

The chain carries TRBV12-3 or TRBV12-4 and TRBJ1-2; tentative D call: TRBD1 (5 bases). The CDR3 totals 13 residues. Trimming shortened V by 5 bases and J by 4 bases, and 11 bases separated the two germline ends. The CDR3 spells CASSRQLPYGYTF. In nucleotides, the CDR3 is TGTGCCAGCAGTCGACAGCTACCCTATGGCTACACCTTC.

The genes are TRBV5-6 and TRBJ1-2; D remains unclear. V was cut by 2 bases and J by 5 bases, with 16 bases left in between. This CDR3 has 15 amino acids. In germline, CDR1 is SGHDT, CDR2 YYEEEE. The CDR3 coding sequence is TGTGCCAGCAGCTTCGGGCGGAGGGTGATATATGGCTACACCTTC. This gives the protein CASSFGRRVIYGYTF. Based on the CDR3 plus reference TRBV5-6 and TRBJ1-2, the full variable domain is DAGVTQSPTHLIKTRGQQVTLRCSPKSGHDTVSWYQQALGQGPQFIFQYYEEEERQRGNFPDRFSGHQFPNYSSELNVNALLLGDSALYLCASSFGRRVIYGYTFGSGTRLTVV.

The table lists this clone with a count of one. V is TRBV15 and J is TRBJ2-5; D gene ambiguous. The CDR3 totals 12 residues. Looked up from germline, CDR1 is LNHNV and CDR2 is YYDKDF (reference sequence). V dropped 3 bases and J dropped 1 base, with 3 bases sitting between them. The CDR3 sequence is CATSRAQETQYF. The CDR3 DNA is TGTGCCACCAGCAGGGCCCAAGAGACCCAGTACTTC.

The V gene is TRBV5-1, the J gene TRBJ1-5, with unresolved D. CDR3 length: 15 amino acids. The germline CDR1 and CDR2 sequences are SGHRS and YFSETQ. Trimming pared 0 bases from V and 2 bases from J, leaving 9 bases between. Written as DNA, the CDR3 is TGCGCCAGCAGCTTGGGGGGAGTAGGCAATCAGCCCCAGCATTTT. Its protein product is CASSLGGVGNQPQHF.

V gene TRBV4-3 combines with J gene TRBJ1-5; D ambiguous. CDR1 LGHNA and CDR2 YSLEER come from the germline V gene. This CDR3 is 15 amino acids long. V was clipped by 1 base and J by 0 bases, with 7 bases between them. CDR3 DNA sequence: TGCGCCAGCAGCCAAGCCGTCTATAGCAATCAGCCCCAGCATTTT. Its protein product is CASSQAVYSNQPQHF.

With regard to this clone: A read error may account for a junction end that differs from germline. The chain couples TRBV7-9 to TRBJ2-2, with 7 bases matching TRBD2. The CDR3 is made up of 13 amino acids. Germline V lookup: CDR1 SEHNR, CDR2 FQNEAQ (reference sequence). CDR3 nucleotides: TGCTACGGCGGGGGAGCGAACACCGGGGAGCTGTTTTTT. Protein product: CYGGGANTGELFF.

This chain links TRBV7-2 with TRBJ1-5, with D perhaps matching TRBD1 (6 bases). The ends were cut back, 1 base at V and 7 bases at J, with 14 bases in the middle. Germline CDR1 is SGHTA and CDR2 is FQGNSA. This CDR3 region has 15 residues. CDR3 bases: TGTGCCAGCAGCTTAGGGGGGACACTAGGGCAGCCCCAGCATTTT. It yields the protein CASSLGGTLGQPQHF. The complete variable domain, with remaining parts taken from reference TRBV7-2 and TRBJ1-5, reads GAGVSQSPSNKVTEKGKDVELRCDPISGHTALYWYRQSLGQGLEFLIYFQGNSAPDKSGLPSDRFSAERTGGSVSTLTIQRTQQEDSAVYLCASSLGGTLGQPQHFGDGTRLSIL.

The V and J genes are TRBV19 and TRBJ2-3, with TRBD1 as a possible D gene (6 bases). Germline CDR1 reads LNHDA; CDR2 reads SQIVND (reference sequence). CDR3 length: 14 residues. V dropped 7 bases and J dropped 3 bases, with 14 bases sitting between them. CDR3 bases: TGTGCCAGTATGAGTCAGGACAGAACAGATACGCAGTATTTT. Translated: CASMSQDRTDTQYF.

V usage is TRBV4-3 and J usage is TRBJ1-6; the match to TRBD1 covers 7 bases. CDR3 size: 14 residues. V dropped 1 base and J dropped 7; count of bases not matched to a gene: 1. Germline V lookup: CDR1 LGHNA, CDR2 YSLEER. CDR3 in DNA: TGCGCCAGCAGCCAAGCGGGACAGAATTCACCCCTCCACTTT. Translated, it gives CASSQAGQNSPLHF.

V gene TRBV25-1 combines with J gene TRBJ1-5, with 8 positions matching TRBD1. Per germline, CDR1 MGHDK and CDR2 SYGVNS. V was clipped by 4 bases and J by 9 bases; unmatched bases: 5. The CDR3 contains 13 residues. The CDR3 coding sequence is TGTGCCAGCAGTGGCGGACAGGGTCGGCCCCAGCATTTT. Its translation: CASSGGQGRPQHF. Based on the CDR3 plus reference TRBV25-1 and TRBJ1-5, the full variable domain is EADIYQTPRYLVIGTGKKITLECSQTMGHDKMYWYQQDPGMELHLIHYSYGVNSTEKGDLSSESTVSRIRTEHFPLTLESARPSHTSQYLCASSGGQGRPQHFGDGTRLSIL.

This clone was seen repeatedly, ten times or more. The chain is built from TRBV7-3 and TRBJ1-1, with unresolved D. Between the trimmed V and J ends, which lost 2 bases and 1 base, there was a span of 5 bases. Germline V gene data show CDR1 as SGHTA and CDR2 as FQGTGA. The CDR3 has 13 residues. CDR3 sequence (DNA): TGTGCCAGCAGCTTAGGCACGAACACTGAAGCTTTCTTT. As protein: CASSLGTNTEAFF.

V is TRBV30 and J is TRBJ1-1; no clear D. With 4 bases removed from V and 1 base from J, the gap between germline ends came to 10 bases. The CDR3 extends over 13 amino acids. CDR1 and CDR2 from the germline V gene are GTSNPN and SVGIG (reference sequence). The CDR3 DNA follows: TGTGCCTGGATCCGACTACCGAACACTGAAGCTTTCTTT. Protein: CAWIRLPNTEAFF. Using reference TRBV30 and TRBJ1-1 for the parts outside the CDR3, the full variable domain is SQTIHQWPATLVQPVGSPLSLECTVEGTSNPNLYWYRQAAGRGLQLLFYSVGIGQISSEVPQNLSASRPQDRQFILSSKKLLLSDSGFYLCAWIRLPNTEAFFGQGTRLTVV.